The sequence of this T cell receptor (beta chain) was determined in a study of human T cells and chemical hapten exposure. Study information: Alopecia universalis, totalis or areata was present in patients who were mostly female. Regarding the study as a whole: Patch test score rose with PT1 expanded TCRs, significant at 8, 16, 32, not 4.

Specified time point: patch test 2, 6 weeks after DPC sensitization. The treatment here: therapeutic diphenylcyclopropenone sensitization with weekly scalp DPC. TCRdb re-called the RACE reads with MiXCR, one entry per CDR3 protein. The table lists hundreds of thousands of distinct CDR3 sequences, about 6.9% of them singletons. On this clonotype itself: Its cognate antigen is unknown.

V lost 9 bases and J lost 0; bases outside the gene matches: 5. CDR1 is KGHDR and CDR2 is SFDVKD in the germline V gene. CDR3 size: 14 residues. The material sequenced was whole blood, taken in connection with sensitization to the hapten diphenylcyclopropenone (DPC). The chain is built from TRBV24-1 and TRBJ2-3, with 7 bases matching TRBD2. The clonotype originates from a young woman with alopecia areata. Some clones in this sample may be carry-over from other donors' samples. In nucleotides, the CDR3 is TGTGCCACCGGTGGGAGGGGAAGCACAGATACGCAGTATTTT. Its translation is CATGGRGSTDTQYF.